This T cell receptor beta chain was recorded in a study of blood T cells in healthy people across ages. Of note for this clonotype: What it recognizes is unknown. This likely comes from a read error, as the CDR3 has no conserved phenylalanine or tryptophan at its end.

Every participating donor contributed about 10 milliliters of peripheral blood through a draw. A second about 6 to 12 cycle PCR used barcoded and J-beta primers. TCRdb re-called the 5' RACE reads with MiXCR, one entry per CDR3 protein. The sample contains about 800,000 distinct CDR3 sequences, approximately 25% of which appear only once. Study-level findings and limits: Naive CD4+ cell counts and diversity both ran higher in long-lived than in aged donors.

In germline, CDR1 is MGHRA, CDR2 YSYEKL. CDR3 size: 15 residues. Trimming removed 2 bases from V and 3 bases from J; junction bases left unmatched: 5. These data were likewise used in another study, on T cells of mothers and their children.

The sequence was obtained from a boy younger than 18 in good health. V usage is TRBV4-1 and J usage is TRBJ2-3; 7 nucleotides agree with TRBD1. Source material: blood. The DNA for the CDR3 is TGCGCCAGCAGCCAATTGCAGGGGGTTACAGATACGCAGTATTCT. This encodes CASSQLQGVTDTQYS.